A selection of T cell receptor beta chains follows, all from one sample in a study of blood T cell repertoires in COVID-19. Clones were sequenced by immunoSEQ multiplex PCR, and TCRdb holds only the in-frame ones, with some missing. The table has 95,000 to 100,000 clones, 70% to 90% seen once; the top ten hold about 1.8%. Sequencing used peripheral blood. The receptor set was obtained from a man of 80 years or more with acute or convalescent COVID-19. Each CDR3 is given without its conserved first and last residue.

TRBJ1-3	TRBV5-8	ASSYYRDSGNTIY
TRBJ2-1	TRBV7-3	ASSSRLGHEQF
TRBJ2-5	TRBV6-2/TRBV6-3	ASSTGPLGWAGDRETQY
TRBJ2-2	TRBV19	ATTNYLTRTGELF
TRBJ2-7	TRBV28	ASSFLGQGAYEQY
TRBJ2-5	TRBV5-1	ASSLGQGAETQY
TRBJ1-5	TRBV4-3	ASSQDWSGIQPQH
TRBJ1-2	TRBV7-2	ASSLAGQYYGYT
TRBJ1-4	TRBV28	ASSLHTGGDEKLF
TRBJ2-3	TRBV5-1	ASSQGLAASTDTQY
TRBJ1-2	TRBV4-1	ASSQEGRDKGGYGYT
TRBJ2-7	TRBV4-3	ASSRTSGYEQY
TRBJ1-5	TRBV13	ASSRGRYNQPQH
TRBJ2-7	TRBV28	ASRSSGSSYEQY
TRBJ2-7	TRBV6-6	ASLRVAGSMEQY
TRBJ2-1	TRBV29-1	SVTRLGYNEQF
TRBJ1-1	TRBV7-9	ASSLALRQAKAF
TRBJ2-7	TRBV28	ASSRRGRGNEQY
TRBJ2-2	TRBV7-3	ASSSQPGLAGDPPGELF
TRBJ1-1	TRBV9	ASSVGGMNTEAF
TRBJ2-1	TRBV14	ASSQVRGNEQF
TRBJ1-1	TRBV7-3	ASSLSRNTEAF
TRBJ2-6	TRBV5-1	ASSPTTSGANVLT
TRBJ2-1	TRBV5-6	ASSITGTSGRRLF
TRBJ2-7	TRBV12-3/TRBV12-4	ASSMRYEQY
TRBJ2-3	TRBV2	ASSWTSASTDTQY
TRBJ1-4	TRBV9	ASSVAHLTGFNEKLF
TRBJ1-4	TRBV6-5	ASSLGGVNEKLF
TRBJ2-7	TRBV25-1	ASRRTGAGYEQY
TRBJ2-7	TRBV5-5	ASSLVGGSYEQY
TRBJ1-1	TRBV12-3/TRBV12-4	ASSTWEHTEAF
TRBJ2-1	TRBV6-2/TRBV6-3	ASSPTSPHEQF
TRBJ2-3	TRBV7-2	ASSLGPIEGARGTDTQY
TRBJ1-1	TRBV29-1	SAVQGGTEAF
TRBJ2-2	TRBV5-1	ASSLAQSNTGELF